The 2 T cell receptor beta chains below were found in one sample sequenced in a study of blood T cell repertoires in COVID-19. Method: immunoSEQ multiplex PCR; TCRdb's copy keeps in-frame clones and lacks some. Of 8,000 to 10,000 clones listed, around three quarters are singletons. The sequenced sample consisted of peripheral blood. The source of these receptors is a human donor in a cohort sampled during active COVID-19.

On this clone: The identical CDR3 is also encoded by other nucleotide sequences in the sample. The gene calls are TRBV20-1 and TRBJ2-7, with a weak D call TRBD1 (5 bases). CDR1 is DFQATT, CDR2 SNEGSKA, per germline (reference sequence). CDR3 size: 11 residues. The V and J ends lost 2 bases and 3 bases respectively, with 5 bases between them. For the CDR3, the DNA is TGCAGTGCTAGACAGGGCTACGAGCAGTACTTC. Its translation: CSARQGYEQYF.

The genes are TRBV5-6 and TRBJ2-5; TRBD1 agrees at 7 bases. Losses at the gene ends were 4 bases for V and 3 bases for J; bases not matched to a gene: 3. From germline, CDR1 is SGHDT and CDR2 YYEEEE. The CDR3 spans 13 residues. In DNA, the CDR3 is TGTGCCAGCAGCCCAGGGACAGAAGAGACCCAGTACTTC. This sequence encodes CASSPGTEETQYF.